This TCR beta chain was recovered during a study of T cell repertoires in ileal Crohn's disease. Findings of the study overall: Mucosal expansions were suggested to be mainly CD8 T cells.

TCRdb's table, derived via immunoSEQ multiplex PCR, lists solely in-frame clones and lacks some. The sample lists under 5,000 clones, approximately 69% occurring once. Details on this clone: Its antigen is still unknown.

Germline V gene lookup returns CDR1 LGHNA and CDR2 YSLEER. CDR3 length: 15 residues. V gave up 0 bases and J gave up 0 bases, with 6 bases separating them. Eligibility required adulthood, ileal or ileocolonic Crohn's disease and indicated ileocolonic resection. The chain combines TRBV4-3 with TRBJ1-3; no definite D call. The origin of this receptor is an adult with Crohn's disease. Sequenced: ileal tissue. CDR3 amino acids: CASSQDRSSGNTIYF. DNA for the CDR3: TGCGCCAGCAGCCAAGATCGCAGCTCTGGAAACACCATATATTTT.